Sequencing of this TCR beta chain was carried out in a study of blood T cell repertoires in COVID-19. Whole-study context: Samples came from the United States, Italy and Spain, spanning acute and convalescent COVID-19. PBMCs, B-cell-depleted T cells, or T cells were the source of the cDNA or gDNA that made up the material.

As processed by the authors: Reference gene primer amplification gave nucleated cell count estimates. Only in-frame clones appear in the TCRdb table, and some are missing; sequencing was by immunoSEQ multiplex PCR. V, J and clone size are those of that table, while D and trimming were read from the DNA. The sample yields a few hundred thousand clones, about 90% seen once. The V gene's germline CDR1 is SNHLY and CDR2 FYNNEI. This CDR3 region has 14 residues. Trimming took 8 bases from V and 2 from J, leaving 15 bases between them. What was sequenced was peripheral blood. V is TRBV2 and J is TRBJ2-5; perhaps TRBD2 as D (6 bases). The origin of this receptor is a man aged 35-49 years with acute or convalescent COVID-19. CDR3 bases: TGTGCCAGCGGAAGTAGGGGACTGCAAGAGACCCAGTACTTC. Amino acids: CASGSRGLQETQYF.